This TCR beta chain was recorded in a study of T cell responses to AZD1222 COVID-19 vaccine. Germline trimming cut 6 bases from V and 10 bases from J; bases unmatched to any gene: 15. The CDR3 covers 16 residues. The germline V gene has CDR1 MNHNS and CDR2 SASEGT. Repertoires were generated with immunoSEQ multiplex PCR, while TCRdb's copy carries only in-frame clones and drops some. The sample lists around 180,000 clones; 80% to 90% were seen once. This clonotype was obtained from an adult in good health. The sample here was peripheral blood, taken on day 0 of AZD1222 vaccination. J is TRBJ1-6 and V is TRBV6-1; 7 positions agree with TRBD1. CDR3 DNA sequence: TGTGCCAGCAGGGAAAGAACAGGGGCCTCCGGGTCACCCCTCCACTTT. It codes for CASRERTGASGSPLHF.